This T cell receptor beta chain came from a study of cytomegalovirus exposure and HLA in healthy donors. Study conclusions and caveats: Some highly shared sequence variants likely arose as a pipeline artifact. The study assumed roughly uniform donor sequencing depth for presence/absence analyses. Because they were indistinguishable, some V segments, including TRBV6-2 and TRBV6-3, were excluded. CMV serostatus was the sole immune exposure information available.

Comments on this clone: Its antigen is not identified.

The CDR3 spans 13 residues. The V gene's germline CDR1 is MNHNS and CDR2 SASEGT. With V trimmed by 10 bases and J by 4 bases, 8 bases remained unmatched. PCR employed 60 Vbeta and 13 Jbeta primers. TCRdb's table, derived via immunoSEQ multiplex PCR, lists solely in-frame clones and lacks some. The repertoire holds about 120,000 clones, with around two thirds as singletons. The chain uses TRBV6-1 and TRBJ2-7; 9 nucleotides match TRBD1. This receptor was obtained from a woman between 40 and 55 years old in good health and CMV-seropositive. The specimen was PBMCs. The CDR3 is CATWDRARYEQYF. CDR3 sequence (DNA): TGTGCCACTTGGGACAGGGCTCGTTACGAGCAGTACTTC.